Listed below are T cell receptor beta chains from one sample, sequenced in a study of blood T cell repertoires in COVID-19. Repertoires were generated with immunoSEQ multiplex PCR, while TCRdb's copy carries only in-frame clones and drops some. The data contain about 220,000 clones, about 88% of them singletons. The sample consisted of PBMCs or T cells enriched from blood (not recorded which). The receptors come from a woman in her 30s who had recovered from COVID-19. CDR3s include the opening cysteine and the closing phenylalanine or tryptophan. D genes are given only for firm matches. For some rows the clone size is stated as once, few or many, or as a class when expanded; others skip it.

D gene | J gene | clone size | V gene | CDR3 DNA | CDR3 protein
TRBD2 | TRBJ2-3 | . | TRBV6-5 | TGTGCCAGCAGAACCGCGACTAGCGGGGCGGATACGCAGTATTTT | CASRTATSGADTQYF
TRBD1 | TRBJ2-4 | . | TRBV11-2 | TGTGCCAGCAGCCCCAACAGGGGACCCAAAAACATTCAGTACTTC | CASSPNRGPKNIQYF
. | TRBJ1-4 | . | TRBV10-3 | TGTGCCATCAGTGAGTCGGGTATTGGCACGGGGGTGAATGAAAAACTGTTTTTT | CAISESGIGTGVNEKLFF
. | TRBJ1-5 | . | TRBV5-6 | TGTGCCAGCAGACCCAGGGGTTATAGCAATCAGCCCCAGCATTTT | CASRPRGYSNQPQHF
. | TRBJ2-3 | . | TRBV4-3 | TGCGCCAGCAGCCAAGATCTCGGGGTTGCGTTCACAGATACGCAGTATTTT | CASSQDLGVAFTDTQYF
. | TRBJ1-5 | . | TRBV19 | TGTGCCAGTAGTAGCCAGAAAAATCAGCCCCAGCATTTT | CASSSQKNQPQHF
. | TRBJ2-7 | . | TRBV9 | TGTGCCAGCAGTCCCTCCCAGAACCTCTACGAGCAGTACTTC | CASSPSQNLYEQYF
TRBD2 | TRBJ2-1 | . | TRBV5-6 | TGTGCCAGCAGACCCGGGGGGGGCGCCTTCTACAATGAGCAGTTCTTC | CASRPGGGAFYNEQFF
. | TRBJ1-6 | . | TRBV12-3/TRBV12-4 | TGTGCCAGCAGTTCTGGGGAGCTCTTGCCCCTCCACTTT | CASSSGELLPLHF
TRBD1 | TRBJ1-3 | . | TRBV7-2 | TGTGCCAGCAGTCTTTCAGGGGGAGAAGGAAACACCATATATTTT | CASSLSGGEGNTIYF
. | TRBJ2-5 | . | TRBV7-2 | TGTGCCAGCAGCTTAGCGGGGAACAGGCAAGAGACCCAGTACTTC | CASSLAGNRQETQYF
. | TRBJ2-1 | . | TRBV6-4 | TGTGCCAGCAGTCGTTCGCATGGCAACTACAATGAGCAGTTCTTC | CASSRSHGNYNEQFF
. | TRBJ2-7 | . | TRBV3-1/TRBV3-2 | TGTGCCAGCAGCCAAAGGGGGGGAGGCGAGCAGTACTTC | CASSQRGGGEQYF
TRBD1 | TRBJ1-4 | . | TRBV4-3 | TGCGCCAGCAGCCAGGGAGCACAGGGGCGAGATGAAAAACTGTTTTTT | CASSQGAQGRDEKLFF
. | TRBJ1-1 | . | TRBV4-3 | TGCGCCAGCAGCCGAGACAGTTTAGCCACTGAAGCTTTCTTT | CASSRDSLATEAFF
TRBD1 | TRBJ1-6 | . | TRBV6-5 | TGTGCCAGCGGACAGGGTTCACCCCTCCACTTT | CASGQGSPLHF
. | TRBJ1-1 | . | TRBV4-3 | TGCGCCAGCAGCCAAGTGGGACAGAACACTGAAGCTTTCTTT | CASSQVGQNTEAFF
TRBD1 | TRBJ2-7 | few | TRBV3-1/TRBV3-2 | TGTGCCAGCAGCCAAGACAGGGGGCTGAACGAGCAGTACTTC | CASSQDRGLNEQYF
. | TRBJ2-5 | . | TRBV7-3 | TGTGCCAGCAGCTCTACAGGGTCCCAAGAGACCCAGTACTTC | CASSSTGSQETQYF
. | TRBJ1-5 | . | TRBV7-2 | TGTGCCAGCAGCTTAGGTGGAGATCAGCCCCAGCATTTT | CASSLGGDQPQHF
. | TRBJ2-3 | . | TRBV7-9 | TGTGCCAGCAGCTTGGGGGGGCCCACAGATACGCAGTATTTT | CASSLGGPTDTQYF
. | TRBJ2-1 | . | TRBV9 | TGTGCCAGTAGCGTAGGACAGTACAATGAGCAGTTCTTC | CASSVGQYNEQFF
TRBD1 | TRBJ2-7 | once | TRBV18 | TGTGCCAGCTCACCGTCCGGGACAGGGACCTCCTACGAGCAGTACTTC | CASSPSGTGTSYEQYF
. | TRBJ2-3 | . | TRBV11-3 | TGTGCCAGCAGCCTCCAAGGGGCGGATACGCAGTATTTT | CASSLQGADTQYF
TRBD1 | TRBJ2-3 | . | TRBV19 | TGTGCCAGTATCGGCGACAGGGATCCTCATACGCAGTATTTT | CASIGDRDPHTQYF
. | TRBJ1-5 | . | TRBV2 | TGTGCCAGCAGTCCTCAGGCGGGACGCAATCAGCCCCAGCATTTT | CASSPQAGRNQPQHF
. | TRBJ2-6 | . | TRBV18 | TGTGCCAGCTCACCAGGGCAGGGGACCTCTGGGGCCAACGTCCTGACTTTC | CASSPGQGTSGANVLTF
TRBD1 | TRBJ1-5 | . | TRBV27 | TGTGCCAGCAGGGACAGGGGAGTACCGCAGGGGAATCAGCCCCAGCATTTT | CASRDRGVPQGNQPQHF
. | TRBJ1-1 | . | TRBV5-6 | TGTGCCAGCAGCGGAACAGGGTTATCGGGCACTGAAGCTTTCTTT | CASSGTGLSGTEAFF
TRBD2 | TRBJ2-7 | . | TRBV11-3 | TGTGCCAGCAGCCTAGGGCCGGGAGGCTTCTACGAGCAGTACTTC | CASSLGPGGFYEQYF
. | TRBJ1-5 | many | TRBV5-1 | TGCGCCAGCAGCTTGTCCGGGGATGGGTATCAGCCCCAGCATTTT | CASSLSGDGYQPQHF
. | TRBJ2-5 | . | TRBV18 | TGTGCCAGCTCACCACTTTCAGGGGCCCCGGAGACCCAGTACTTC | CASSPLSGAPETQYF
. | TRBJ1-2 | . | TRBV9 | TGTGCCAGCAGCGTTGAGGGTGGCTATGGCTACACCTTC | CASSVEGGYGYTF
. | TRBJ1-1 | . | TRBV3-1/TRBV3-2 | TGTGCCAGCAGTTTTGGCGGGAGCACTGAAGCTTTCTTT | CASSFGGSTEAFF
. | TRBJ2-1 | . | TRBV5-1 | TGCGCCAGCAGCTTGGGCGGGGGCCTGCTAGGGGAGCAGTTCTTC | CASSLGGGLLGEQFF